The 10 T cell receptor beta chains below all came from one sample that was sequenced in a study of blood T cell repertoires in COVID-19 (dated by TCRdb to the early 2020s). The library was built by means of the immunoSEQ multiplex PCR assay. TCRdb retrieved this table from immuneACCESS and kept in-frame rearrangements only. Not all clones are present; in checked studies, unresolved V genes account for under half, and no reason is known for the remainder. This sample comprises about 97,000 clones, approximately 92% of them detected only once. The top ten constitute about 4% of the sample. Sequencing was performed on peripheral blood. Receptors originate from a man in his late teens or twenties with acute or convalescent COVID-19.

The chain carries TRBV18 and TRBJ1-1; no firm D call. Germline-derived CDR1 and CDR2 are KGHSH and LQKENI. Trimming shortened V by 8 bases and J by 1 base, and 11 bases separated the two germline ends. This CDR3 is built from 13 residues. This chain's CDR3 is CASLRAPNTEAFF. The CDR3, as DNA: TGTGCCAGCCTGCGGGCCCCGAACACTGAAGCTTTCTTT.

The chain employs TRBV11-2 and TRBJ2-3; the match to TRBD2 covers 10 bases. This CDR3 is built from 18 residues. V gave up 1 base and J gave up 5 bases; unmatched junction bases: 12. CDR1 and CDR2 from the germline V gene are SGHAT and FQNNGV. CDR3 sequence reads: CASSLGTSGYWGQDTQYF. The CDR3 DNA is TGTGCCAGCAGCTTAGGGACTAGCGGCTACTGGGGGCAAGATACGCAGTATTTT.

The chain combines TRBV5-1 with TRBJ1-4; D is unclear. The CDR3 runs to 16 residues. The V end lost 4 bases, the J end lost 7 bases, and 20 bases lay between the germline ends. Germline loops: CDR1 SGHRS, CDR2 YFSETQ. The CDR3 loop reads CASSPWVAGMSEKLFF. The CDR3 DNA sequence: TGCGCCAGCAGCCCCTGGGTTGCGGGGATGAGTGAAAAACTGTTTTTT.

This clone occurred once. V is TRBV24-1 and J is TRBJ2-1, with D possibly matching TRBD1 (6 bases). Per the germline V gene, CDR1 is KGHDR and CDR2 is SFDVKD. CDR3 length: 13 amino acids. V dropped 10 bases and J dropped 6 bases, with 15 bases sitting between them. The CDR3: CATAQDRINEQFF. The CDR3 coding sequence is TGTGCCACGGCTCAAGACAGGATCAATGAGCAGTTCTTC.

The genes are TRBV9 and TRBJ1-1, with a possible D match to TRBD1 (6 bases). CDR3 length equals 15 residues. V lost 2 bases, J lost 2 bases, and 13 bases lay in between. Germline lookup yields CDR1 SGDLS and CDR2 YYNGEE. The CDR3 DNA is TGTGCCAGCAGCGTCGGCGGGGGCCTTAACACTGAAGCTTTCTTT. This translates into CASSVGGGLNTEAFF. Filled out from reference TRBV9 and TRBJ1-1, the complete variable domain reads DSGVTQTPKHLITATGQRVTLRCSPRSGDLSVYWYQQSLDQGLQFLIQYYNGEERAKGNILERFSAQQFPDLHSELNLSSLELGDSALYFCASSVGGGLNTEAFFGQGTRLTVV.

Details on this clone: Other DNA sequences within the sample encode an identical CDR3. This rearrangement joins TRBV6-1 to TRBJ2-7; D possibly corresponds to TRBD2 (6 bases). V was cut by 3 bases and J by 4 bases, with 7 bases left in between. This CDR3 is 12 amino acids long. Germline-derived CDR1 and CDR2 are MNHNS and SASEGT. The CDR3 spells CASSERGYEQYF. The CDR3 region has the DNA TGTGCCAGCAGTGAGCGGGGTTACGAGCAGTACTTC.

The V gene is TRBV5-4, the J gene TRBJ1-1, with D possibly TRBD1 on 5 matching bases. The CDR3 runs to 13 residues. The V end lost 5 bases, the J end lost 2 bases, and 10 bases lay between the germline ends. CDR1 and CDR2 from the germline V gene are SGHNT and YYREEE (reference sequence). The CDR3 DNA follows: TGTGCCAGCAGTTTCGACAGCAACACTGAAGCTTTCTTT. This translates into CASSFDSNTEAFF.

The J gene is TRBJ1-5, the V gene TRBV12-5, with a tentative D call TRBD1 (5 bases). CDR1 is LGHNT, CDR2 FRNRAP, per germline. This CDR3 region has 15 residues. The V and J ends lost 2 bases and 7 bases respectively, with 15 bases between them. The CDR3 DNA reads TGTGCTAGTGGTTTGTCGTTGGGGGGAGAACAGCCCCAGCATTTT. Translation: CASGLSLGGEQPQHF.

This chain links TRBV27 with TRBJ1-2, with D possibly matching TRBD1 (6 bases). The CDR3 sequence is 12 residues long. The germline gives CDR1 MNHEY, CDR2 SMNVEV (reference sequence). Trimming removed 5 bases from V and 12 bases from J, with 16 bases in between. CDR3 nucleotides: TGTGCCAGCAGTCCAGGGACATTGGAACACACCTTC. Residues: CASSPGTLEHTF.

The rearrangement joins TRBV7-9 to TRBJ1-1; 9 bases match TRBD1. The J segment lost 7 bases and the V segment lost 3 bases, leaving 6 bases of the junction unmatched. Germline V gives CDR1 SEHNR, CDR2 FQNEAQ (reference sequence). CDR3 length: 14 residues. The CDR3 nucleotides are TGTGCCAGCAGCTTCCGGACAGGGGAAGTTGAAGCTTTCTTT. Residues: CASSFRTGEVEAFF.